The clone carrying this T cell receptor (beta chain) has at least ten counts. Its specificity is unknown. The read ends 3 residues early relative to the CDR3; the germline J gene fills the gap. Repertoires were generated with immunoSEQ multiplex PCR, while TCRdb's copy carries only in-frame clones and drops some. The record shows about 74,000 clones for this sample, with no singletons present. This sample is part of a study of T cell clonality in common variable immunodeficiency. General study points: Reportedly, TCR beta sequences from common variable immunodeficiency showed fewer deletions and N-nucleotide insertions. CVID subjects shared fewer TCRbeta clones than healthy controls did.

The CDR3 contains 11 residues. CDR1 is SGHAT, CDR2 FQDESV, per germline (reference sequence). Trimming stripped 5 bases from V and 5 bases from J, with 6 bases between. The chain employs TRBV11-1 and TRBJ2-5; D ambiguous. This receptor was taken from a person aged 18-69 years in good health. Input material: peripheral blood mononuclear cells. CDR3 protein: CASSQGETQYF. Incomplete CDR3 DNA: TGTGCCAGCAGCCAAGGGGAGACC.